The sequence of this T cell receptor beta chain was determined in a study of blood T cells in healthy people across ages. Next came a second PCR, run for 7 to 11 cycles, which used a sample-barcoded 5' primer along with a J-beta primer mix. A single record per CDR3 protein comes from TCRdb applying MiXCR to the 5' RACE reads. The sample has about 1.8 million distinct CDR3 sequences, around half seen once. About 10 milliliters of peripheral blood were drawn from each donor into EDTA-treated tubes. Study-level points and caveats: Compared with aged donors, long-lived donors showed fewer expanded clones, suggesting selection. Observed TCR beta diversity showed a strong correlation with the percentage of naive T cells as measured by flow cytometry.

V lost 6 bases, J lost 9 bases, and 21 bases lay in between. Per germline, CDR1 LGHNA and CDR2 YSLEER. This CDR3 has 15 residues. With regard to this clonotype: Its target is unknown.

This sequence was found in a woman aged 40 to 49 in good health. The sequenced material came from blood. The chain uses TRBV4-3 and TRBJ2-1, with D possibly being TRBD2 (5 bases). CDR3 in amino acids: CASRGSASPIGEQFF. CDR3 DNA: TGCGCCAGCAGAGGTAGCGCCTCACCTATCGGTGAGCAGTTCTTC.